These 16 T cell receptor beta chains were sequenced from one sample in a study of blood T cell repertoires in COVID-19. Assay: immunoSEQ multiplex PCR; the TCRdb copy retains only in-frame clones and omits some. The table includes 270,000 or so clones, approximately 84% detected once. Sample: peripheral blood. These receptors were obtained from a human donor in a cohort sampled during active COVID-19.

This clone was seen only once. This chain connects TRBV5-1 to TRBJ2-1; 15 bases are a match to TRBD2. CDR3 size: 17 residues. The V gene's germline CDR1 is SGHRS and CDR2 YFSETQ. Trimming removed 3 bases from V and 5 bases from J; junction bases left unmatched: 6. CDR3 bases: TGCGCCAGCAGCTCAGGACTAGCGGGAGGGGGTAACAATGAGCAGTTCTTC. This translates into CASSSGLAGGGNNEQFF.

The chain combines TRBV2 with TRBJ1-2; 7 positions agree with TRBD1. CDR1 is SNHLY, CDR2 FYNNEI, per germline. This CDR3 region has 14 residues. Germline trimming cut 6 bases from V and 6 bases from J; bases unmatched to any gene: 10. In DNA form, the CDR3 reads TGTGCCAGCAGAATGACAGGGTTTGTCGATGGCTACACCTTC. It specifies CASRMTGFVDGYTF. The full variable domain, with the rest looked up from reference TRBV2 and TRBJ1-2, is EPEVTQTPSHQVTQMGQEVILRCVPISNHLYFYWYRQILGQKVEFLVSFYNNEISEKSEIFDDQFSVERPDGSNFTLKIRSTKLEDSAMYFCASRMTGFVDGYTFGSGTRLTVV.

The rearrangement uses TRBV19 and TRBJ1-2; D is perhaps TRBD1 (6 bases). The ends were cut back, 3 bases at V and 4 bases at J, with 12 bases in the middle. The germline CDR1 and CDR2 sequences are LNHDA and SQIVND (reference sequence). The CDR3 spans 14 residues. The CDR3 region has the DNA TGTGCCAGTAGTATGGAGCAGGGGCGCTATGGCTACACCTTC. The encoded protein is CASSMEQGRYGYTF.

This clone was recorded only once. The chain couples TRBV28 to TRBJ1-2; D is possibly TRBD1 (5 bases). The CDR3 consists of 13 residues. The ends were cut back, 5 bases at V and 8 bases at J, with 15 bases in the middle. Germline CDR1 reads MDHEN; CDR2 reads SYDVKM. CDR3 region: CASSPLGGVGYTF. CDR3 DNA sequence: TGTGCCAGCAGTCCCCTGGGAGGGGTCGGCTACACCTTC.

V and J are TRBV7-2 and TRBJ1-2; 7 bases map to TRBD1. The CDR3 has 12 residues. Per the germline V gene, CDR1 is SGHTA and CDR2 is FQGNSA. With V trimmed by 5 bases and J by 5 bases, 2 bases remained unmatched. CDR3 residues: CASSQTGYGYTF. The CDR3 DNA reads as TGTGCCAGCAGCCAGACAGGGTATGGCTACACCTTC.

This chain uses TRBV7-9 with TRBJ2-2; D is uncertain. Trimming took off 2 bases at V and 4 bases at J, with 5 bases between the two ends. Germline CDR1 reads SEHNR; CDR2 reads FQNEAQ (reference sequence). CDR3 length equals 13 residues. This CDR3 reads CASSLLSTGELFF. The CDR3 DNA reads TGTGCCAGCAGCTTACTCTCCACCGGGGAGCTGTTTTTT.

This rearrangement joins TRBV6-2 or TRBV6-3 to TRBJ2-3; D remains unclear. Germline lookup yields CDR1 MNHEY and CDR2 SVGEGT. The CDR3 spans 14 residues. Trimming stripped 5 bases from V and 1 base from J, with 10 bases between. CDR3 sequence reads: CASSRPAGTDTQYF. The CDR3, as DNA: TGTGCCAGCAGTCGACCCGCGGGCACAGATACGCAGTATTTT.

This chain links TRBV5-1 with TRBJ1-1, with 8 nucleotides matching TRBD1. The junction had 3 bases not matched to a gene; V was cut back by 5 bases and J by 0 bases. This CDR3 is built from 14 residues. Germline assignment: CDR1 SGHRS and CDR2 YFSETQ. CDR3 bases: TGCGCCAGCAGAAGGACAGGGTTGAACACTGAAGCTTTCTTT. It specifies CASRRTGLNTEAFF.

The V gene is TRBV28, the J gene TRBJ1-5; D is possibly TRBD1 (5 bases). The CDR3 totals 12 residues. V was clipped by 6 bases and J by 5 bases, with 8 bases between them. Germline CDR1 reads MDHEN; CDR2 reads SYDVKM. The CDR3: CASSPGDQPQHF. For the CDR3, the DNA is TGTGCCAGCAGCCCGGGGGATCAGCCCCAGCATTTT.

CDR3 nucleotide sequence: TGTGCCAGCAGAGGCGAGACAGAATACAATGAGCAGTTCTTC. Translating gives CASRGETEYNEQFF. This rearrangement joins TRBV6-5 to TRBJ2-1, with D maybe TRBD1 (5 bases). The CDR3 is 14 amino acids. The germline gives CDR1 MNHEY, CDR2 SVGAGI. Trimming cost V 6 bases and J 4 bases, with 13 bases left between them.

The V and J genes are TRBV6-5 and TRBJ1-1, with TRBD1 matching 8 bases. The CDR3 sequence is 14 residues long. CDR1 MNHEY and CDR2 SVGAGI come from the germline V gene. After removal of 6 bases from V and 7 bases from J, the junction contained 10 bases not matched to a gene. CDR3 nucleotides: TGTGCCAGCAGCCCCCCCCAGGGGGCGGGTGAAGCTTTCTTT. Translation: CASSPPQGAGEAFF.

The rearrangement joins TRBV29-1 to TRBJ2-2; D is perhaps TRBD2 (6 bases). Germline V gene sequence: CDR1 SQVTM, CDR2 ANQGSEA. V lost 6 bases and J lost 2, with 13 bases in between. This CDR3 is 14 amino acids long. The CDR3 DNA follows: TGCAGCGTCTCCGAGGGACTCAACACCGGGGAGCTGTTTTTT. Translating it yields CSVSEGLNTGELFF.

The gene calls are TRBV6-2 or TRBV6-3 and TRBJ2-5, with D possibly matching TRBD1 (6 bases). CDR3 size: 15 residues. Germline CDR1 and CDR2: MNHEY and SVGEGT. Trimming stripped 6 bases from V and 6 bases from J, with 20 bases between. The CDR3 nucleotides are TGTGCCAGCAGCCGAGGGCCCGGGCAGGGGAAGACCCAGTACTTC. Residues: CASSRGPGQGKTQYF.

The V call is TRBV7-8, the J call TRBJ2-2; D may be TRBD2 (5 bases). CDR1 and CDR2 (germline): SGHVS, FQNEAQ. There are 14 residues in the CDR3. Trimming took off 5 bases at V and 8 bases at J, with 15 bases between the two ends. CDR3 protein: CASSPLGRTGELFF. The CDR3 nucleotides are TGTGCCAGCAGCCCATTGGGTAGGACTGGGGAGCTGTTTTTT.

The chain has TRBV25-1 and TRBJ2-5; a possible D gene is TRBD2 (5 bases). V lost 2 bases to trimming and J lost 7 bases, with 11 bases between them. The CDR3 covers 13 residues. Germline V lookup: CDR1 MGHDK, CDR2 SYGVNS. CDR3 loop: CASSEPAGATQYF. The CDR3 DNA follows: TGTGCCAGCAGTGAACCGGCGGGCGCGACCCAGTACTTC.

V and J are TRBV7-3 and TRBJ1-1; D ambiguous. CDR3 length equals 13 residues. Germline CDR1 SGHTA, CDR2 FQGTGA. Trimming cost V 5 bases and J 0 bases, with 7 bases left between them. In DNA form, the CDR3 reads TGTGCCAGCAGCCGGAGGATGAACACTGAAGCTTTCTTT. Translating gives CASSRRMNTEAFF.